The 32 T cell receptor beta chains in this list originate from one sample, sequenced in a study of shared clonotypes between healthy human individuals. Using immunoSEQ multiplex PCR, the repertoire was profiled, and TCRdb retains in-frame clones only, with some absent. This table holds about a million clones, approximately 80% found once. Sequences were obtained from memory CD4+ T cells from PBMCs. Subset denoted: CD45RA-negative fraction. These TCRs come from a man younger than 35 in good health. Some clones in this sample may be carry-over from other donors' samples.

V and J are TRBV5-1 and TRBJ1-2; D unclear. This CDR3 region has 12 residues. The V gene lost 0 bases and the J gene lost 12 bases, with 12 bases spanning the gap. Germline CDR1 is SGHRS and CDR2 is YFSETQ. CDR3 DNA: TGCGCCAGCAGCTTGGGGACTGGAGGCCACACCTTC. It translates to CASSLGTGGHTF.

This clone was seen just once. This sequence joins TRBV19 and TRBJ2-3; TRBD1 aligns across 8 bases. Germline CDR1 LNHDA, CDR2 SQIVND (reference sequence). CDR3 length equals 14 residues. Trimming cost V 6 bases and J 10 bases; bases outside gene matches: 12. The CDR3 DNA sequence: TGTGCCAGTAGCCACGGACAGGGTGGTATCGCGCAGTATTTT. Residues: CASSHGQGGIAQYF. The full variable domain, completed using reference TRBV19 and TRBJ2-3, is DGGITQSPKYLFRKEGQNVTLSCEQNLNHDAMYWYRQDPGQGLRLIYYSQIVNDFQKGDIAEGYSVSREKKESFPLTVTSAQKNPTAFYLCASSHGQGGIAQYFGPGTRLTVL.

This chain uses TRBV5-1 with TRBJ2-3; a possible D gene is TRBD1 (6 bases). Trimming pared 4 bases from V and 2 bases from J, leaving 11 bases between. CDR3 length equals 14 residues. Germline V CDR1 and CDR2: SGHRS, YFSETQ. The CDR3 region has the DNA TGCGCCAGCAGCCCGAGACAGGTCACAGATACGCAGTATTTT. Its protein product is CASSPRQVTDTQYF.

The chain combines TRBV4-3 with TRBJ2-3; TRBD1 matches 8 bases. V was pared by 0 bases and J by 4 bases, with 0 bases of the junction left unmatched. Germline loops: CDR1 LGHNA, CDR2 YSLEER. The CDR3 has 14 residues. This CDR3 is CASSQETGADTQYF. The DNA for the CDR3 is TGCGCCAGCAGCCAAGAGACAGGGGCAGATACGCAGTATTTT.

The rearrangement joins TRBV19 to TRBJ1-5, with D unclear. CDR1 and CDR2 from the germline V gene are LNHDA and SQIVND (reference sequence). V dropped 4 bases and J dropped 3 bases, with 13 bases sitting between them. This CDR3 region has 15 residues. CDR3 residues: CASSTRDTPNQPQHF. The DNA for the CDR3 is TGTGCCAGTAGTACTAGGGATACCCCCAATCAGCCCCAGCATTTT. Based on the CDR3 plus reference TRBV19 and TRBJ1-5, the full variable domain is DGGITQSPKYLFRKEGQNVTLSCEQNLNHDAMYWYRQDPGQGLRLIYYSQIVNDFQKGDIAEGYSVSREKKESFPLTVTSAQKNPTAFYLCASSTRDTPNQPQHFGDGTRLSIL.

About this clone itself: This is likely a read error, given that the CDR3 carries no conserved phenylalanine or tryptophan at its end. It is unclear where the CDR3 begins or ends on the DNA, so no DNA is shown, and the CDR3 is as TCRdb lists it. The CDR3: CASSSKKDRGGTY. The V and J genes are TRBV28 and TRBJ1-4; the DNA was not used to check the table's D call, TRBD1. CDR1 is MDHEN and CDR2 is SYDVKM in the germline V gene. The CDR3 is made up of 13 amino acids, end residues included.

This chain links TRBV28 with TRBJ1-5, with D possibly TRBD1 on 5 matching bases. The CDR3 covers 16 residues. Germline V CDR1 and CDR2: MDHEN, SYDVKM. The V gene lost 3 bases and the J gene lost 0 bases, with 12 bases spanning the gap. CDR3 in DNA: TGTGCCAGCAGTTTGTCGGGGACTTATAGCAATCAGCCCCAGCATTTT. It specifies CASSLSGTYSNQPQHF.

The gene calls are TRBV6-1 and TRBJ2-1; the match to TRBD2 covers 8 bases. Losses at the gene ends were 7 bases for V and 0 bases for J; bases not matched to a gene: 5. This CDR3 contains 15 residues. Per the germline V gene, CDR1 is MNHNS and CDR2 is SASEGT. This CDR3 reads CASIIAGTSYNEQFF. The CDR3 bases are TGTGCCAGCATTATAGCGGGAACCTCCTACAATGAGCAGTTCTTC.

The CDR3 here is CASSIGLAGEQYF. The CDR3 nucleotides read TGTGCCAGTAGTATAGGGCTAGCCGGCGAGCAGTACTTC. J is TRBJ2-7 and V is TRBV19; TRBD2 is a possible D gene (5 bases). The V gene's germline CDR1 is LNHDA and CDR2 SQIVND (reference sequence). V dropped 1 base and J dropped 6 bases, with 10 bases sitting between them. The CDR3 has 13 residues.

The CDR3 here is CASSPDIMNTEAFF. The CDR3 nucleotides are TGTGCCAGCAGTCCGGACATAATGAACACTGAAGCTTTCTTT. The chain recombines TRBV2 with TRBJ1-1, with a possible D match to TRBD1 (5 bases). The V gene's germline CDR1 is SNHLY and CDR2 FYNNEI. The CDR3 extends over 14 amino acids. Trimming removed 5 bases at V and 0 bases at J, with 10 bases between.

This sequence joins TRBV28 and TRBJ2-7, with TRBD2 identical over 8 bases. This CDR3 has 20 residues. V lost 6 bases, J lost 3 bases, and 25 bases stayed unmatched. The germline CDR1 and CDR2 sequences are MDHEN and SYDVKM. The CDR3 sequence is CASSPPLGGAPGLEVYEQYF. The CDR3 DNA sequence: TGTGCCAGCAGCCCCCCACTGGGGGGGGCCCCGGGACTAGAAGTCTACGAGCAGTACTTC. Looking up the rest from reference TRBV28 and TRBJ2-7 gives the full variable domain: DVKVTQSSRYLVKRTGEKVFLECVQDMDHENMFWYRQDPGLGLRLIYFSYDVKMKEKGDIPEGYSVSREKKERFSLILESASTNQTSMYLCASSPPLGGAPGLEVYEQYFGPGTRLTVT.

This chain joins TRBV7-7 and TRBJ2-5, with TRBD2 identical over 11 bases. Germline-derived CDR1 and CDR2 are SSHAT and FNYEAQ (reference sequence). V was pared by 1 base and J by 5 bases, with 3 bases of the junction left unmatched. The CDR3 totals 15 residues. CDR3 amino acids: CASSLGTSGSETQYF. CDR3 DNA: TGTGCCAGCAGCTTAGGAACTAGCGGGAGTGAGACCCAGTACTTC.

CDR3 sequence (DNA): TGTGCCAGCAGCTTGATCGGCGGGGGGACGGGAGATACGCAGTATTTT. Protein sequence: CASSLIGGGTGDTQYF. The rearrangement joins TRBV5-4 to TRBJ2-3, with TRBD2 matching over 8 bases. The germline gives CDR1 SGHNT, CDR2 YYREEE (reference sequence). V lost 1 base and J lost 5; bases outside the gene matches: 9. This CDR3 is built from 16 residues.

CDR3 in amino acids: CASRPTAAGANVLTF. The CDR3 nucleotides are TGTGCCAGCAGACCGACAGCGGCGGGGGCCAACGTCCTGACTTTC. The chain combines TRBV10-3 with TRBJ2-6, with D possibly being TRBD1 or TRBD2 (5 bases each). CDR1 and CDR2 from the germline V gene are ENHRY and SYGVKD. This CDR3 has 15 residues. The V end was cut by 10 bases, the J end by 4 bases, with 17 bases between.

This chain connects TRBV9 to TRBJ2-5; no firm D call. This CDR3 contains 13 residues. The germline V gene encodes CDR1 SGDLS and CDR2 YYNGEE. With 4 bases removed from V and 4 bases from J, the gap between germline ends came to 11 bases. The DNA for the CDR3 is TGTGCCAGCAGCTTAAGGTGGGGAGAGACCCAGTACTTC. This translates into CASSLRWGETQYF.

The V and J genes are TRBV5-6 and TRBJ2-7, with 8 bases identical to TRBD1. The length of the CDR3 is 14 residues. The germline gives CDR1 SGHDT, CDR2 YYEEEE. V lost 5 bases to trimming and J lost 3 bases; unmatched junction nucleotides: 7. CDR3 residues: CASSMRQGLYEQYF. The CDR3, as DNA: TGTGCCAGCAGTATGCGACAGGGGCTCTACGAGCAGTACTTC. The entire variable domain, with the rest obtained from reference TRBV5-6 and TRBJ2-7, is as follows: DAGVTQSPTHLIKTRGQQVTLRCSPKSGHDTVSWYQQALGQGPQFIFQYYEEEERQRGNFPDRFSGHQFPNYSSELNVNALLLGDSALYLCASSMRQGLYEQYFGPGTRLTVT.

This rearrangement joins TRBV18 to TRBJ2-7, with 9 bases matching TRBD2. The CDR3 consists of 15 residues. Germline-derived CDR1 and CDR2 are KGHSH and LQKENI. Unmatched junction bases numbered 9, after V lost 4 bases and J lost 5 bases. Here the CDR3 reads CASSQLAGEKNEQYF. For the CDR3, the DNA is TGTGCCAGCTCACAATTAGCGGGAGAAAAAAACGAGCAGTACTTC. The full variable domain, with the rest looked up from reference TRBV18 and TRBJ2-7, is NAGVMQNPRHLVRRRGQEARLRCSPMKGHSHVYWYRQLPEEGLKFMVYLQKENIIDESGMPKERFSAEFPKEGPSILRIQQVVRGDSAAYFCASSQLAGEKNEQYFGPGTRLTVT.

V is TRBV4-2 and J is TRBJ2-3, with D possibly being TRBD1 (6 bases). CDR1 and CDR2 (germline): LGHNA, YNFKEQ. This CDR3 is 15 amino acids long. V was shortened by 4 bases and J by 0 bases, with 11 bases between the two germline ends. CDR3 loop: CASSRQVLSTDTQYF. CDR3 nucleotide sequence: TGTGCCAGCAGCCGACAGGTGCTTAGCACAGATACGCAGTATTTT.

This rearrangement joins TRBV5-6 to TRBJ2-7; 8 bases line up with TRBD2. Looked up from germline, CDR1 is SGHDT and CDR2 is YYEEEE. The CDR3 is made up of 15 amino acids. J gave up 2 bases and V 2 bases, and 6 bases lay outside the gene matches. The CDR3 bases are TGTGCCAGCAGCTTTGGCGGGAGGATAGCCTACGAGCAGTACTTC. Its translation is CASSFGGRIAYEQYF.

The J gene is TRBJ2-7, the V gene TRBV6-1; TRBD1 agrees at 7 bases. The CDR3 consists of 15 residues. The V gene's germline CDR1 is MNHNS and CDR2 SASEGT. With V trimmed by 2 bases and J by 0 bases, 4 bases remained unmatched. DNA of the CDR3: TGTGCCAGCAGTGAATTAGACAGGGCCTCCTACGAGCAGTACTTC. Its translation: CASSELDRASYEQYF.

The chain uses TRBV10-1 and TRBJ2-1; the D is unclear. Trimming shortened V by 9 bases and J by 11 bases, and 17 bases separated the two germline ends. This CDR3 comprises 12 residues. Germline lookup yields CDR1 WNHNN and CDR2 SYGVQD (reference sequence). Here the CDR3 reads CASEARVPKQFF. The DNA for the CDR3 is TGCGCCAGTGAGGCACGGGTCCCGAAGCAGTTCTTC.

This clone was counted a few times. Other DNA sequences in the same sample also yield this CDR3. This chain joins TRBV28 and TRBJ1-5; 7 nucleotides agree with TRBD1. CDR1 and CDR2 (germline): MDHEN, SYDVKM. After removal of 3 bases from V and 1 base from J, the junction contained 6 bases not matched to a gene. This CDR3 has 16 amino acids. CDR3 loop: CASSLLGRGSNQPQHF. Here the CDR3 DNA reads TGTGCCAGCAGTTTGCTGGGCAGGGGGAGCAATCAGCCCCAGCATTTT. Using reference TRBV28 and TRBJ1-5 for the parts outside the CDR3, the full variable domain is DVKVTQSSRYLVKRTGEKVFLECVQDMDHENMFWYRQDPGLGLRLIYFSYDVKMKEKGDIPEGYSVSREKKERFSLILESASTNQTSMYLCASSLLGRGSNQPQHFGDGTRLSIL.

V usage is TRBV27 and J usage is TRBJ2-2, with 8 bases lining up with TRBD2. There are 16 residues in the CDR3. The V gene's germline CDR1 is MNHEY and CDR2 SMNVEV (reference sequence). V lost 5 bases, J lost 5 bases, and 10 bases stayed unmatched. The CDR3 DNA is TGTGCCAGCAGTCGGCGCGGGGGGCAGGGAACCGGGGAGCTGTTTTTT. Protein product: CASSRRGGQGTGELFF.

The chain uses TRBV10-1 and TRBJ1-1; D may be TRBD1 (6 bases). Trimming removed 4 bases at V and 0 bases at J, with 9 bases between. Germline V gene sequence: CDR1 WNHNN, CDR2 SYGVQD (reference sequence). The CDR3 extends over 14 amino acids. CDR3 in amino acids: CASSGTALNTEAFF. CDR3 nucleotides: TGCGCCAGCAGTGGGACAGCTCTGAACACTGAAGCTTTCTTT.

This chain joins TRBV19 and TRBJ2-1; tentatively, D is TRBD1 (7 bases). This CDR3 contains 16 residues. From germline, CDR1 is LNHDA and CDR2 SQIVND (reference sequence). V shed 8 bases and J shed 12 bases, with 29 bases lying between them. The CDR3 DNA reads as TGTGCCAGTGCCGCCCCCGGGCAGGGGGGTTCCTGGGGGCAGTTCTTC. Translating it yields CASAAPGQGGSWGQFF.

This clone appeared once. The genes are TRBV2 and TRBJ1-1; 8 bases match TRBD1. The V gene's germline CDR1 is SNHLY and CDR2 FYNNEI. Trimming at V came to 5 bases and at J to 6 bases, leaving 11 bases not matched to a gene. The CDR3 runs to 15 residues. The CDR3 sequence is CASSPTHRGGAEAFF. CDR3 nucleotide sequence: TGTGCCAGCAGTCCCACCCACAGGGGGGGTGCTGAAGCTTTCTTT.

This clone was detected a few times. Different DNA sequences within this sample yield the same CDR3. The CDR3 DNA follows: TGTGCCAGCAGTTTAACTGATGGCTACACCTTC. The encoded protein is CASSLTDGYTF. The gene calls are TRBV28 and TRBJ1-2, with D hard to call. CDR1 is MDHEN, CDR2 SYDVKM, per germline. The CDR3 consists of 11 residues. V lost 2 bases, J lost 6 bases, and 4 bases lay in between.

V is TRBV2 and J is TRBJ2-5; the match to TRBD2 covers 9 bases. Trimming at V came to 7 bases and at J to 5 bases, leaving 14 bases not matched to a gene. CDR3 length: 16 amino acids. Germline V gives CDR1 SNHLY, CDR2 FYNNEI. The CDR3 DNA follows: TGTGCCAGCACCGCTAGCGGGGACACCAGGTGGGAGACCCAGTACTTC. Protein product: CASTASGDTRWETQYF.

The CDR3 DNA sequence: TGTGCCAGCAGTTACAGGAGGCCAGCTGCCCTGGGGGAGCAGTACTTC. It encodes CASSYRRPAALGEQYF. This chain joins TRBV6-5 and TRBJ2-7; a weak D match, TRBD2 (5 bases). Trimming left V 2 bases short and J 7 bases short, with 21 bases between. This CDR3 contains 16 residues. CDR1 is MNHEY, CDR2 SVGAGI, per germline.

A word on this clone: The same CDR3 can be traced to other DNA sequences in this sample. V is TRBV18 and J is TRBJ2-5; no clear D. CDR1 and CDR2 (germline): KGHSH, LQKENI. The CDR3 extends over 13 amino acids. With 1 base removed from V and 1 base from J, the gap between germline ends came to 4 bases. The CDR3 region has the DNA TGTGCCAGCTCACCACTCTCCCAAGAGACCCAGTACTTC. Protein sequence: CASSPLSQETQYF.

This clone was found once. This chain links TRBV28 with TRBJ1-5, with 7 nucleotides matching TRBD1. With V trimmed by 5 bases and J by 15 bases, 7 bases remained unmatched. This CDR3 contains 11 residues. Germline V gene sequence: CDR1 MDHEN, CDR2 SYDVKM. The CDR3 spells CASSPDRVAHF. In DNA form, the CDR3 reads TGTGCCAGCAGTCCCGACAGGGTTGCGCATTTT.

This chain connects TRBV15 to TRBJ2-2; D not resolved. Trimming cost V 1 base and J 5 bases, with 8 bases left between them. This CDR3 spans 14 amino acids. Germline assignment: CDR1 LNHNV and CDR2 YYDKDF (reference sequence). This chain's CDR3 is CATSRGRFTGELFF. In DNA, the CDR3 is TGTGCCACCAGCAGAGGTCGTTTTACCGGGGAGCTGTTTTTT.